Shown below are 24 T cell receptor beta chains from a single sample sequenced in a study of T cells in localized non-small cell lung cancer. Using immunoSEQ multiplex PCR, the repertoire was profiled, and TCRdb retains in-frame clones only, with some absent. The sample lists roughly 35,000 clones, 92% occurring once. The sequenced sample was peripheral blood, obtained before any cancer treatment. These receptors were obtained from an older female donor with stage I lung adenocarcinoma.

This clone is a singleton in its sample. The J gene is TRBJ2-3, the V gene TRBV7-9, with D possibly being TRBD2 (6 bases). The CDR3 runs 16 residues. The germline V gene encodes CDR1 SEHNR and CDR2 FQNEAQ (reference sequence). V was shortened by 5 bases and J by 8 bases, with 23 bases between the two germline ends. Here the CDR3 DNA reads TGTGCCAGCAGCCCACCCCGCGGGGCGGCCGGGGGTACGCAGTATTTT. Its translation is CASSPPRGAAGGTQYF.

The chain joins TRBV19 to TRBJ1-1; D gene uncertain. V lost 7 bases, J lost 3 bases, and 6 bases lay in between. CDR3 length: 11 amino acids. Germline CDR1 is LNHDA and CDR2 is SQIVND (reference sequence). The CDR3 loop reads CASTQYTEAFF. The CDR3 DNA is TGTGCCAGTACACAGTACACTGAAGCTTTCTTT.

This rearrangement joins TRBV30 to TRBJ1-1, with 11 positions matching TRBD1. Per the germline V gene, CDR1 is GTSNPN and CDR2 is SVGIG (reference sequence). The J segment lost 4 bases and the V segment lost 4 bases, leaving 5 bases of the junction unmatched. The CDR3 consists of 14 residues. For the CDR3, the DNA is TGTGCCTGGACTGCCGGGACAGGGGGCACTGAAGCTTTCTTT. This codes for CAWTAGTGGTEAFF.

The rearrangement links TRBV5-6 to TRBJ2-1; 7 nucleotides line up with TRBD1. This CDR3 region has 16 residues. J was trimmed by 2 bases and V by 1 base; bases with no gene match: 6. CDR1 SGHDT and CDR2 YYEEEE come from the germline V gene. For the CDR3, the DNA is TGTGCCAGCAGCTTGACAGGGGTAGGTACCTACAATGAGCAGTTCTTC. Translation gives CASSLTGVGTYNEQFF. Drawing the rest from reference TRBV5-6 and TRBJ2-1, the complete variable domain is DAGVTQSPTHLIKTRGQQVTLRCSPKSGHDTVSWYQQALGQGPQFIFQYYEEEERQRGNFPDRFSGHQFPNYSSELNVNALLLGDSALYLCASSLTGVGTYNEQFFGPGTRLTVL.

The chain carries TRBV15 and TRBJ1-6, with D hard to call. V lost 1 base, J lost 9 bases, and 10 bases lay in between. Germline lookup yields CDR1 LNHNV and CDR2 YYDKDF (reference sequence). This CDR3 contains 14 residues. CDR3: CATSRVHKSSPLHF. CDR3 sequence (DNA): TGTGCCACCAGCAGAGTGCACAAATCTTCACCCCTCCACTTT.

This chain uses TRBV2 with TRBJ1-2; tentatively, D is TRBD1 (6 bases). V dropped 8 bases and J dropped 8 bases, with 18 bases sitting between them. The CDR3 spans 13 residues. The germline V gene encodes CDR1 SNHLY and CDR2 FYNNEI. CDR3 coding DNA: TGTGCCAGCGGGAGGGGGGCAGGGGCCGGCTACACCTTC. This translates into CASGRGAGAGYTF.

This sequence joins TRBV9 and TRBJ2-5; tentative D call: TRBD2 (6 bases). The CDR3 covers 13 residues. Germline V gene data show CDR1 as SGDLS and CDR2 as YYNGEE. Trimming removed 0 bases at V and 4 bases at J, with 7 bases between. The CDR3 bases are TGTGCCAGCAGCGTAGACGGGGGAGAGACCCAGTACTTC. This translates into CASSVDGGETQYF.

The rearrangement uses TRBV2 and TRBJ2-7, with 10 bases identical to TRBD2. The germline V gene has CDR1 SNHLY and CDR2 FYNNEI. V shed 6 bases, J shed 6 bases, and the junction held 14 bases outside the gene matches. CDR3 length: 16 amino acids. CDR3 loop: CASRVASGGFTSEQYF. CDR3 sequence (DNA): TGTGCCAGCAGAGTCGCTAGCGGGGGTTTTACGAGCGAGCAGTACTTC.

This chain joins TRBV6-1 and TRBJ2-7, with unresolved D. V was cut by 5 bases and J by 4 bases, with 18 bases left in between. The CDR3 runs 15 residues. Germline lookup yields CDR1 MNHNS and CDR2 SASEGT. CDR3 loop: CASSSQPPGWYEQYF. CDR3 sequence (DNA): TGTGCCAGCAGTAGCCAGCCTCCCGGATGGTACGAGCAGTACTTC.

V is TRBV5-1 and J is TRBJ2-2; D might be TRBD1 (6 bases). V lost 7 bases and J 4 bases, leaving 20 bases between the germline ends. The CDR3 spans 16 residues. The germline CDR1 and CDR2 sequences are SGHRS and YFSETQ. The CDR3 sequence: CASRETGLRGTGELFF. The CDR3 coding sequence is TGCGCCAGCCGCGAAACAGGTCTCAGGGGCACCGGGGAGCTGTTTTTT.

V usage is TRBV16 and J usage is TRBJ1-4; possible D gene TRBD1, 6 bases. The CDR3 runs to 18 residues. Trimming pared 0 bases from V and 1 base from J, leaving 15 bases between. In germline, CDR1 is KGHSY, CDR2 FQNENV. CDR3 sequence (DNA): TGTGCCAGCAGCCAATCAAGGCAGGGGACTGGAACTAATGAAAAACTGTTTTTT. Amino acids: CASSQSRQGTGTNEKLFF.

The rearrangement joins TRBV5-1 to TRBJ1-1, with D perhaps TRBD1 (6 bases). This CDR3 is 16 amino acids long. From germline, CDR1 is SGHRS and CDR2 YFSETQ. Trimming cost V 4 bases and J 8 bases, with 24 bases left between them. The CDR3 DNA reads as TGCGCCAGCAGCCTAGTCGCCCCGGGGGCGAGGACCGAAGCTTTCTTT. This codes for CASSLVAPGARTEAFF.

J is TRBJ2-1 and V is TRBV5-1; 9 nucleotides match TRBD1. This CDR3 is built from 15 residues. With V trimmed by 6 bases and J by 7 bases, 11 bases remained unmatched. CDR1 and CDR2 (germline): SGHRS, YFSETQ. CDR3 loop: CASTLNGQGPNEQFF. CDR3 in DNA: TGCGCCAGCACCCTGAACGGACAGGGGCCAAATGAGCAGTTCTTC.

The chain couples TRBV9 to TRBJ1-5; maybe TRBD1 (5 bases). V lost 3 bases and J 7 bases, leaving 11 bases between the germline ends. The CDR3 loop spans 13 amino acids. Germline assignment: CDR1 SGDLS and CDR2 YYNGEE. CDR3 in amino acids: CASSGVGPQPQHF. CDR3 nucleotide sequence: TGTGCCAGCAGCGGGGTGGGGCCCCAGCCCCAGCATTTT.

V gene TRBV14 combines with J gene TRBJ2-2; 7 bases line up with TRBD1. V shed 4 bases and J 1 base; nucleotides not matched to a gene: 6. This CDR3 is built from 16 residues. Germline CDR1 reads SGHDN; CDR2 reads FVKESK. The CDR3 here is CASSRWTGLNTGELFF. CDR3 bases: TGTGCCAGCAGCCGCTGGACAGGTCTGAACACCGGGGAGCTGTTTTTT.

V and J are TRBV7-9 and TRBJ2-7, with D possibly being TRBD2 (6 bases). CDR3 size: 16 residues. The V gene lost 7 bases and the J gene lost 0 bases, with 19 bases spanning the gap. From germline, CDR1 is SEHNR and CDR2 FQNEAQ (reference sequence). The CDR3 DNA reads as TGTGCCAGCATTCCTATCGGCGGGGCCTTCTCCTACGAGCAGTACTTC. This gives the protein CASIPIGGAFSYEQYF.

The chain uses TRBV6-1 and TRBJ1-1; possible D gene TRBD1, 5 bases. This CDR3 comprises 13 residues. The germline CDR1 and CDR2 sequences are MNHNS and SASEGT. The V gene lost 8 bases and the J gene lost 0 bases, with 10 bases spanning the gap. The CDR3 bases are TGTGCCAGCCGGGGCTCAATGAACACTGAAGCTTTCTTT. Residues: CASRGSMNTEAFF.

This clone was picked up one time. The chain has TRBV28 and TRBJ2-3; 12 nucleotides agree with TRBD1. From germline, CDR1 is MDHEN and CDR2 SYDVKM. J lost 3 bases, V lost 5 bases, and 3 bases had no gene match. This CDR3 spans 15 amino acids. The CDR3 sequence is CASSAGQGATDTQYF. For the CDR3, the DNA is TGTGCCAGCAGTGCGGGACAGGGGGCTACAGATACGCAGTATTTT.

This rearrangement joins TRBV10-2 to TRBJ1-2; D may be TRBD1 (5 bases). Germline-derived CDR1 and CDR2 are WSHSY and SAAADI. The CDR3 consists of 12 residues. The V gene lost 6 bases and the J gene lost 3 bases, with 8 bases spanning the gap. The CDR3: CASSRDDYGYTF. The CDR3, as DNA: TGCGCCAGCAGCAGGGACGACTATGGCTACACCTTC.

The V gene is TRBV5-4, the J gene TRBJ2-1, with TRBD2 matching 12 bases. V trimming: 1 base; J trimming: 9 bases; junction bases outside the gene matches: 11. The germline V gene has CDR1 SGHNT and CDR2 YYREEE (reference sequence). The CDR3 has 17 residues. This CDR3 is CASSLKLLAGGQGEQFF. As DNA, the CDR3 is TGTGCCAGCAGCTTGAAGCTCCTAGCGGGGGGGCAGGGTGAGCAGTTCTTC.

The gene calls are TRBV6-5 and TRBJ1-2, with TRBD1 identical over 7 bases. V gave up 4 bases and J gave up 4 bases; unmatched junction bases: 12. In germline, CDR1 is MNHEY, CDR2 SVGAGI. This CDR3 is 16 amino acids long. The DNA for the CDR3 is TGTGCCAGCAGTTTCGGTAGACAGGGAACAGTCTATGGCTACACCTTC. It specifies CASSFGRQGTVYGYTF.

The chain employs TRBV6-1 and TRBJ1-1; D remains unclear. The V end lost 1 base, the J end lost 9 bases, and 9 bases lay between the germline ends. Germline V gene sequence: CDR1 MNHNS, CDR2 SASEGT. The CDR3 totals 12 residues. CDR3 sequence reads: CASSEDAQKAFF. DNA for the CDR3: TGTGCCAGCAGTGAAGACGCACAGAAAGCTTTCTTT.

The rearrangement joins TRBV5-1 to TRBJ2-7, with D tentatively TRBD2 (5 bases). V was trimmed by 0 bases and J by 4 bases, leaving 8 bases between them. Germline CDR1 reads SGHRS; CDR2 reads YFSETQ. CDR3 size: 13 residues. The CDR3 DNA sequence: TGCGCCAGCAGCTTGGCCAGGACTTACGAGCAGTACTTC. Its translation: CASSLARTYEQYF.

The V gene is TRBV6-5, the J gene TRBJ2-5; D call uncertain. Germline lookup yields CDR1 MNHEY and CDR2 SVGAGI. The germline V and J ends were trimmed by 4 bases and 4 bases, with 10 bases remaining between them. The CDR3 contains 13 residues. As DNA, the CDR3 is TGTGCCAGCAGTTCGGGCCGCCCAGAGACCCAGTACTTC. Protein product: CASSSGRPETQYF.